A selection of T cell receptor beta chains follows, all from one sample in a study of T-cell memory formation after mild COVID-19. TCRdb processed the 5' RACE reads anew with MiXCR; each CDR3 protein has one entry. The sample has hundreds of thousands of distinct CDR3 sequences, around a quarter seen once. Sequenced input: PBMCs or a T cell subset sorted from them (not recorded which). The receptors were sampled from an adult woman who had mild COVID-19 (a few samples of this study predate the infection). Cell type and time point are not known. The CDR3 runs from the conserved cysteine through the conserved F or W. A D gene is named only where the DNA matches it firmly. Only part of the rows carry a size: once, few, many, or a class if the clone is expanded.

j_call d_call clone_size v_call cdr3_aa cdr3_nt
TRBJ2-2 TRBD2 few TRBV15 CATSRGSLRGTSGMELFF TGTGCCACCAGCAGAGGCTCGTTAAGGGGGACTAGCGGGATGGAGCTGTTTTTT
TRBJ2-1 TRBD2 NA TRBV7-2 CASSAGGLAGDEQFF TGTGCCAGCAGCGCGGGGGGACTAGCGGGAGATGAGCAGTTCTTC
TRBJ1-1 NA NA TRBV29-1 CSVDPGLNTEAFF TGCAGCGTTGATCCAGGGTTGAACACTGAAGCTTTCTTT
TRBJ1-2 TRBD1 NA TRBV12-3/TRBV12-4 CASRGLEGYGYTF TGTGCCAGTAGGGGGCTAGAGGGATATGGCTACACCTTC
TRBJ1-6 TRBD1 NA TRBV6-5 CASRGQGNNSPLHF TGTGCCAGCAGGGGACAGGGCAATAATTCACCCCTCCACTTT
TRBJ2-1 NA many TRBV7-2 CASSSREKVYNEQFF TGTGCCAGCAGCAGTAGGGAAAAAGTTTACAATGAGCAGTTCTTC
TRBJ2-1 NA many TRBV4-3 CASSQVLENEQFF TGCGCCAGCAGCCAGGTCCTTGAGAATGAGCAGTTCTTC
TRBJ2-7 NA few TRBV6-5 CASSHHRTYEQYF TGTGCCAGCAGTCATCACCGAACCTACGAGCAGTACTTC
TRBJ1-4 NA NA TRBV11-2 CASSPGTIEKLFF TGTGCCAGCAGCCCCGGGACAATTGAAAAACTGTTTTTT
TRBJ1-1 TRBD1 NA TRBV7-6 CASSSPGTGATEAFF TGTGCCAGCAGCTCCCCCGGGACAGGGGCCACTGAAGCTTTCTTT
TRBJ2-5 TRBD2 NA TRBV7-2 CASSPLGGRAQETQYF TGTGCCAGCAGTCCTCTTGGCGGGAGGGCCCAGGAGACCCAGTACTTC
TRBJ2-1 NA NA TRBV29-1 CSVEGRVIGNEQFF TGCAGCGTTGAGGGCAGGGTTATCGGAAATGAGCAGTTCTTC
TRBJ2-3 NA NA TRBV19 CASKDSETDTQYF TGTGCCAGTAAGGACTCCGAGACAGATACGCAGTATTTT
TRBJ2-3 TRBD2 NA TRBV4-1 CASSQEARASGRTDTQYF TGCGCCAGCAGCCAAGAAGCTCGGGCTAGCGGGAGAACAGATACGCAGTATTTT
TRBJ1-1 NA NA TRBV20-1 CSAAENTEAFF TGCAGTGCGGCAGAGAACACTGAAGCTTTCTTT
TRBJ2-7 TRBD2 NA TRBV20-1 CSASDGRGGYEQYF TGCAGTGCTAGTGATGGGCGGGGGGGCTACGAGCAGTACTTC
TRBJ1-2 NA few TRBV12-3/TRBV12-4 CASSSLAGVSYGYTF TGTGCCAGCAGTTCCCTGGCAGGGGTTAGCTATGGCTACACCTTC
TRBJ2-7 NA few TRBV20-1 CSASAGRDPALYEQYF TGCAGTGCTTCTGCGGGTCGGGACCCGGCCTTGTACGAGCAGTACTTC
TRBJ2-7 NA few TRBV7-9 CASSLSGTHYEQYF TGTGCCAGCAGCTTATCCGGGACTCACTACGAGCAGTACTTC
TRBJ2-7 TRBD1 NA TRBV5-1 CASSSWTGDGYEQYF TGCGCCAGCAGCAGCTGGACAGGGGACGGATACGAGCAGTACTTC
TRBJ2-7 TRBD1 NA TRBV24-1 CATSRTGRSYEQYF TGTGCCACCAGTCGGACAGGGAGGTCCTACGAGCAGTACTTC
TRBJ2-3 TRBD2 NA TRBV20-1 CSARDPTSGAGDTQYF TGCAGTGCTAGAGATCCCACTAGCGGGGCTGGAGATACGCAGTATTTT
TRBJ2-2 NA few TRBV30 CAWSWRAVNTGELFF TGTGCCTGGAGTTGGCGAGCGGTGAACACCGGGGAGCTGTTTTTT
TRBJ1-5 TRBD1 few TRBV7-2 CASSLSIGTANQPQHF TGTGCCAGCAGCTTATCGATTGGGACAGCTAATCAGCCCCAGCATTTT
TRBJ2-2 NA few TRBV6-5 CASTLGGETKLFF TGTGCCAGCACTCTAGGCGGGGAGACCAAGCTGTTTTTT
TRBJ1-1 NA few TRBV14 CASSRGLGTVVTEAFF TGTGCCAGCAGCCGAGGTCTCGGGACCGTGGTCACGGAAGCTTTCTTT
TRBJ2-7 TRBD1 NA TRBV11-1 CASSTRDRPYEQYF TGTGCCAGCAGCACCCGGGACAGGCCCTACGAGCAGTACTTC
TRBJ2-1 NA many TRBV9 CASSVGRHLNNEQFF TGTGCCAGCAGCGTAGGGCGGCACCTAAACAATGAGCAGTTCTTC
TRBJ1-2 NA NA TRBV30 CAWSILGLPTYGYTF TGTGCCTGGAGTATATTGGGCCTTCCGACCTATGGCTACACCTTC
TRBJ2-3 NA NA TRBV6-2/TRBV6-3 CASSSGSPQYF TGTGCCAGCAGTTCGGGTAGCCCGCAGTATTTT
TRBJ2-1 TRBD1 NA TRBV7-9 CASSLPGQGVYNEQFF TGTGCCAGCAGCTTGCCGGGACAGGGAGTCTACAATGAGCAGTTCTTC
TRBJ1-2 NA few TRBV5-1 CASSSSGDGYTF TGCGCCAGCAGCTCCTCAGGGGATGGCTACACCTTC
TRBJ2-2 NA NA TRBV12-5 CASGLAPSGELFF TGTGCTAGTGGTTTGGCCCCTAGCGGGGAGCTGTTTTTT
TRBJ2-3 NA few TRBV19 CASSWVGSTDTQYF TGTGCCAGTTCGTGGGTGGGGAGCACAGATACGCAGTATTTT
TRBJ1-2 NA few TRBV12-3/TRBV12-4 CASSPGRYNYGYTF TGTGCCAGCAGTCCCGGACGGTACAACTATGGCTACACCTTC
TRBJ1-2 NA few TRBV29-1 CSVEPSGNYGYTF TGCAGCGTTGAACCGTCAGGGAACTATGGCTACACCTTC
TRBJ2-7 NA few TRBV4-2 CASSQPASETYEQYF TGTGCCAGCAGCCAACCGGCTAGCGAAACCTACGAGCAGTACTTC
TRBJ2-7 NA NA TRBV7-9 CASSFGSPHEQYF TGTGCCAGCAGCTTTGGCAGTCCGCACGAGCAGTACTTC
TRBJ1-1 NA few TRBV15 CATSREWINTEAFF TGTGCCACCAGCAGAGAGTGGATTAACACTGAAGCTTTCTTT
TRBJ2-5 TRBD2 NA TRBV29-1 CSVVGTSRGGRTQYF TGCAGCGTCGTGGGGACTAGCAGGGGGGGAAGAACCCAGTACTTC